A single sample is the source of the 27 T cell receptor beta chains below, sequenced in a study of T cells expressing NK-cell markers. After re-calling the 5' RACE reads, TCRdb lists one entry per CDR3 protein, DNA absent. Found here are about 160,000 distinct CDR3 sequences; the top ten clones hold approximately 17%. Input material: blood T cells: a sorted CD56 or NKG2C T cell subset, CD4+ or CD8+ T cells, or bulk PBMC T cells (not recorded which). Every receptor here comes from a woman aged 18-70 years in good health.

The CDR3 spells CASRPGTSGDEQFF. The rearrangement uses TRBV2 and TRBJ2-1; TCRdb calls TRBD2, which cannot be checked without DNA. This CDR3 is built from 14 residues. Germline CDR1 is SNHLY and CDR2 is FYNNEI. Full variable domain (rest looked up from reference TRBV2 and TRBJ2-1): EPEVTQTPSHQVTQMGQEVILRCVPISNHLYFYWYRQILGQKVEFLVSFYNNEISEKSEIFDDQFSVERPDGSNFTLKIRSTKLEDSAMYFCASRPGTSGDEQFFGPGTRLTVL.

V usage is TRBV5-1 and J usage is TRBJ2-3; TCRdb picks TRBD1, but there is no DNA to check that call. The germline V gene encodes CDR1 SGHRS and CDR2 YFSETQ. This CDR3 is built from 17 residues. CDR3 in amino acids: CASSLVQGTGRTDTQYF.

This chain connects TRBV6-5 to TRBJ1-6. CDR3 length equals 14 residues. Germline values: CDR1 MNHEY, CDR2 SVGAGI. The CDR3 protein is CASSLSRSGSPLHF.

V gene TRBV15 combines with J gene TRBJ2-3; the TCRdb D gene call, TRBD2, has no DNA to confirm it. This CDR3 is built from 16 residues. Germline values: CDR1 LNHNV, CDR2 YYDKDF (reference sequence). CDR3: CATETRASGVLDTQYF.

Here the CDR3 reads CASGRVGGYNEQFF. V and J are TRBV27 and TRBJ2-1; TCRdb selects TRBD1, and the lack of DNA leaves this call unchecked. The germline V gene encodes CDR1 MNHEY and CDR2 SMNVEV (reference sequence). This CDR3 has 14 residues.

J is TRBJ2-7 and V is TRBV2; the TCRdb D gene call, TRBD2, has no DNA to confirm it. The CDR3 sequence is 14 residues long. Germline V gene data show CDR1 as SNHLY and CDR2 as FYNNEI. The CDR3 protein is CASSVGRATYEQYF.

The chain joins TRBV5-1 to TRBJ2-2; absent DNA, TCRdb's TRBD2 call cannot be checked. The CDR3 sequence is 14 residues long. The V gene's germline CDR1 is SGHRS and CDR2 YFSETQ. The CDR3 region is CASMAMGPTGELFF.

The chain carries TRBV12-3 or TRBV12-4 and TRBJ1-2; TCRdb selects TRBD1, and the lack of DNA leaves this call unchecked. This CDR3 region has 15 residues. Here the CDR3 reads CASSLRTGRGDGYTF.

The chain couples TRBV7-9 to TRBJ2-1; TCRdb proposes TRBD1, but this gene call is untestable without DNA. Germline V gives CDR1 SEHNR, CDR2 FQNEAQ (reference sequence). This CDR3 is 15 amino acids long. The CDR3 reads CASSLNGQGNDEQFF.

The gene calls are TRBV9 and TRBJ2-3. Germline V gene sequence: CDR1 SGDLS, CDR2 YYNGEE. CDR3 size: 12 residues. The CDR3 is CASSVVIDTQYF.

The chain carries TRBV20-1 and TRBJ1-2. CDR1 is DFQATT, CDR2 SNEGSKA, per germline (reference sequence). The CDR3 contains 11 residues. The CDR3 spells CSAEPQYGYTF.

This chain links TRBV29-1 with TRBJ2-3; TCRdb's D gene call, TRBD2, goes unchecked for lack of DNA. Germline values: CDR1 SQVTM, CDR2 ANQGSEA. The CDR3 is 13 residues long. CDR3 amino acids: CSVETTATDTQYF.

The J gene is TRBJ2-2, the V gene TRBV21-1. TRBV21-1 is labeled a pseudogene. The CDR3 is 18 amino acids. CDR3 protein: CASSKAQLAAKNTGELFF.

The rearrangement uses TRBV7-8 and TRBJ2-3; the D gene TCRdb calls, TRBD1, cannot be checked with no DNA. Looked up from germline, CDR1 is SGHVS and CDR2 is FQNEAQ. The CDR3 has 16 residues. The CDR3 sequence: CASSYPGQGSTDTQYF.

This rearrangement joins TRBV7-9 to TRBJ2-7; TCRdb's D call of TRBD2 is untestable without DNA. Germline values: CDR1 SEHNR, CDR2 FQNEAQ (reference sequence). The CDR3 is 15 residues long. The CDR3 protein is CASSQPRGLEGEQYF.

The V gene is TRBV20-1, the J gene TRBJ2-3; TCRdb picks TRBD1, but there is no DNA to check that call. Germline CDR1 reads DFQATT; CDR2 reads SNEGSKA (reference sequence). The length of the CDR3 is 18 residues. The CDR3 is CSARDWGGRSLSTDTQYF.

The V gene is TRBV5-1, the J gene TRBJ2-1; the D call from TCRdb, TRBD1, cannot be confirmed without DNA. Germline V lookup: CDR1 SGHRS, CDR2 YFSETQ. CDR3 length: 20 amino acids. The CDR3 reads CASSNPGTGPLISSYNEQFF.

V is TRBV11-2 and J is TRBJ1-2; absent DNA, TCRdb's TRBD1 call cannot be checked. CDR1 and CDR2 from the germline V gene are SGHAT and FQNNGV. This CDR3 region has 13 residues. CDR3 region: CASSLMGQSGYTF.

V is TRBV2 and J is TRBJ2-2; TCRdb designates TRBD1, a call that cannot be tested without DNA. The CDR3 length is 15 residues. Germline CDR1 SNHLY, CDR2 FYNNEI. The chain's CDR3 is CASSFGTANTGELFF.

The chain couples TRBV6-1 to TRBJ2-7; TCRdb selects TRBD2, and the lack of DNA leaves this call unchecked. In germline, CDR1 is MNHNS, CDR2 SASEGT. There are 18 residues in the CDR3. The CDR3: CASSDPLRTSGRLHEQYF.

J is TRBJ1-2 and V is TRBV6-5; no DNA is available, so the TRBD1 call from TCRdb remains unchecked. This CDR3 has 15 amino acids. Germline V gene lookup returns CDR1 MNHEY and CDR2 SVGAGI. CDR3 residues: CASAPEGGRGYGYTF.

V gene TRBV20-1 combines with J gene TRBJ2-3. The CDR3 contains 15 residues. Germline V gene sequence: CDR1 DFQATT, CDR2 SNEGSKA (reference sequence). CDR3 amino acids: CSARISRENTDTQYF.

V usage is TRBV4-2 and J usage is TRBJ2-7; checking the TCRdb D call of TRBD1 is not possible without DNA. The CDR3 has 14 residues. The germline V gene has CDR1 LGHNA and CDR2 YNFKEQ. CDR3: CADYPGTGTYEQYF.

The rearrangement links TRBV29-1 to TRBJ2-3; there is no DNA to check the TCRdb D call of TRBD2. Per germline, CDR1 SQVTM and CDR2 ANQGSEA. This CDR3 spans 15 amino acids. CDR3: CSVEGTSGIQDTQYF.

J is TRBJ1-1 and V is TRBV3-1; there is no DNA to check the TCRdb D call of TRBD1. Germline CDR1 reads LGHDT; CDR2 reads YNNKEL (reference sequence). The CDR3 consists of 15 residues. The CDR3 spells CASSRTGGGGTEAFF.

The V gene is TRBV7-9, the J gene TRBJ1-2; lacking DNA, the TRBD1 call made by TCRdb goes unchecked. CDR1 SEHNR and CDR2 FQNEAQ come from the germline V gene (reference sequence). The CDR3 extends over 13 amino acids. The CDR3 is CASSFVSLYGYTF.

The V and J genes are TRBV10-3 and TRBJ1-1; TCRdb lists TRBD1, though no DNA is available to test this call. The germline CDR1 and CDR2 sequences are ENHRY and SYGVKD. This CDR3 is built from 13 residues. CDR3 residues: CAAGGRADTEAFF.